The 25 T cell receptor beta chains presented below share a single source sample, sequenced in a study of blood T cell repertoires in COVID-19. Repertoires were generated with immunoSEQ multiplex PCR, while TCRdb's copy carries only in-frame clones and drops some. The profile shows 300,000 to 400,000 clones, about 89% of them singletons. The specimen was peripheral blood. Source of these receptors: a woman in her 30s with COVID-19, enrolled during active disease.

The chain has TRBV19 and TRBJ1-4, with D possibly being TRBD1 (6 bases). The V end lost 11 bases, the J end lost 7 bases, and 17 bases lay between the germline ends. The CDR3 contains 13 residues. The germline gives CDR1 LNHDA, CDR2 SQIVND (reference sequence). The CDR3 DNA follows: TGTGCCGCTCGGGGGGCGGTGCGTGAAAAACTGTTTTTT. It encodes CAARGAVREKLFF.

This rearrangement joins TRBV25-1 to TRBJ1-5; a weak D match, TRBD1 (5 bases). Deletions cut 2 bases from V and 1 base from J, with 12 bases between. CDR3 size: 16 residues. CDR1 MGHDK and CDR2 SYGVNS come from the germline V gene. CDR3 in amino acids: CASSEGHAGSNQPQHF. In nucleotides, the CDR3 is TGTGCCAGCAGTGAAGGTCACGCAGGGAGCAATCAGCCCCAGCATTTT.

Comment on this clone: Other nucleotide sequences in the sample specify the same CDR3. The rearrangement links TRBV6-5 to TRBJ1-1; D might be TRBD1 (6 bases). The CDR3 contains 15 residues. The V end was cut by 5 bases, the J end by 0 bases, with 13 bases between. Germline V gives CDR1 MNHEY, CDR2 SVGAGI. CDR3 sequence (DNA): TGTGCCAGCAGTCCTCGTCAGGGGATGAACACTGAAGCTTTCTTT. This sequence encodes CASSPRQGMNTEAFF.

The chain carries TRBV6-6 and TRBJ1-5; D may be TRBD1 (6 bases). V lost 6 bases to trimming and J lost 7 bases, with 13 bases between them. Germline assignment: CDR1 MNHNY and CDR2 SVGAGI (reference sequence). The CDR3 is made up of 13 amino acids. CDR3 bases: TGTGCCAGCAGGTCCGCAGGGGACCAGCCCCAGCATTTT. Translation: CASRSAGDQPQHF.

This clone was counted once. This chain uses TRBV6-5 with TRBJ2-2, with 9 bases that match TRBD1. V gave up 6 bases and J gave up 5 bases; unmatched junction bases: 7. This CDR3 region has 15 residues. Germline loops: CDR1 MNHEY, CDR2 SVGAGI. CDR3 sequence: CASRWTGERTGELFF. CDR3 sequence (DNA): TGTGCCAGCAGATGGACAGGGGAGCGGACCGGGGAGCTGTTTTTT.

The chain uses TRBV28 and TRBJ1-2; no clear D. Germline CDR1 MDHEN, CDR2 SYDVKM. The germline V and J ends were trimmed by 7 bases and 5 bases, with 14 bases remaining between them. CDR3 length equals 13 residues. The CDR3: CASTGVTGYGYTF. The CDR3 coding sequence is TGTGCCAGCACCGGCGTAACCGGGTATGGCTACACCTTC.

This chain joins TRBV5-1 and TRBJ2-3; D is possibly TRBD2 (6 bases). The CDR3 length is 15 residues. Trimming removed 7 bases from V and 2 bases from J, with 17 bases in between. Germline-derived CDR1 and CDR2 are SGHRS and YFSETQ. CDR3: CASGEYSGTTDTQYF. For the CDR3, the DNA is TGCGCCAGCGGAGAGTATAGCGGCACCACAGATACGCAGTATTTT.

V gene TRBV5-3 combines with J gene TRBJ1-1, with TRBD1 as a possible D gene (6 bases). TRBV5-3 is treated as an ORF (open reading frame) with a function not yet certain. The CDR3 is 15 amino acids. V dropped 6 bases and J dropped 1 base, with 16 bases sitting between them. The CDR3 DNA is TGTGCCAGAACCCTGGCGGGGGCTTGGAACACTGAAGCTTTCTTT. Its protein product is CARTLAGAWNTEAFF.

The chain uses TRBV7-2 and TRBJ1-2; D remains ambiguous. V dropped 5 bases and J dropped 0 bases, with 13 bases sitting between them. Germline CDR1 and CDR2: SGHTA and FQGNSA. The CDR3 length is 15 residues. The CDR3 DNA is TGTGCCAGCAGCCTCACAAGCGGAGCTAACTATGGCTACACCTTC. Translation gives CASSLTSGANYGYTF. The variable domain in full, with the rest retrieved from reference TRBV7-2 and TRBJ1-2, is GAGVSQSPSNKVTEKGKDVELRCDPISGHTALYWYRQSLGQGLEFLIYFQGNSAPDKSGLPSDRFSAERTGGSVSTLTIQRTQQEDSAVYLCASSLTSGANYGYTFGSGTRLTVV.

V gene TRBV7-2 combines with J gene TRBJ1-1; 7 bases fit TRBD1. The CDR3 totals 16 residues. Germline assignment: CDR1 SGHTA and CDR2 FQGNSA. V shed 5 bases, J shed 0 bases, and the junction held 9 bases outside the gene matches. DNA of the CDR3: TGTGCCAGCAGCGCAAACCGCAGGGGGGTGAACACTGAAGCTTTCTTT. It yields the protein CASSANRRGVNTEAFF.

This clone was observed a few times. The gene calls are TRBV6-2 or TRBV6-3 and TRBJ1-5, with TRBD1 matching 7 bases. The V gene end was trimmed by 2 bases and the J gene end by 2 bases; junction bases not matched to a gene: 3. Germline CDR1 MNHEY, CDR2 SVGEGT. The CDR3 runs to 15 residues. The CDR3 is CASSYPGTGNQPQHF. The CDR3 bases are TGTGCCAGCAGTTACCCCGGGACAGGCAATCAGCCCCAGCATTTT.

The count of this clone is one. The chain employs TRBV6-5 and TRBJ2-4, with D unresolved. CDR3 length equals 15 residues. Germline CDR1 MNHEY, CDR2 SVGAGI. With 6 bases removed from V and 0 bases from J, the gap between germline ends came to 12 bases. CDR3 loop: CASSSAHSAKNIQYF. The CDR3 region has the DNA TGTGCCAGCAGCAGCGCCCACTCAGCCAAAAACATTCAGTACTTC.

The J gene is TRBJ2-1, the V gene TRBV28; D is possibly TRBD1 (5 bases). The CDR3 is made up of 13 amino acids. Germline V gives CDR1 MDHEN, CDR2 SYDVKM. Deletions cut 6 bases from V and 2 bases from J, with 8 bases between. CDR3 in DNA: TGTGCCAGCAGGGAGACAGCCTACAATGAGCAGTTCTTC. Translating gives CASRETAYNEQFF. Full variable domain (remainder filled in from reference TRBV28 and TRBJ2-1): DVKVTQSSRYLVKRTGEKVFLECVQDMDHENMFWYRQDPGLGLRLIYFSYDVKMKEKGDIPEGYSVSREKKERFSLILESASTNQTSMYLCASRETAYNEQFFGPGTRLTVL.

The chain couples TRBV6-1 to TRBJ1-5; D gene ambiguous. The length of the CDR3 is 14 residues. CDR1 is MNHNS and CDR2 is SASEGT in the germline V gene. The ends were cut back, 2 bases at V and 1 base at J, with 6 bases in the middle. Written as DNA, the CDR3 is TGTGCCAGCAGTGAATTCCTGAGCAATCAGCCCCAGCATTTT. The encoded protein is CASSEFLSNQPQHF.

The table lists this clone with a count of one. The chain recombines TRBV29-1 with TRBJ1-1; D is uncertain. V lost 7 bases and J lost 6, with 15 bases in between. Germline CDR1 reads SQVTM; CDR2 reads ANQGSEA. This CDR3 comprises 12 residues. The DNA for the CDR3 is TGCAGCGCGGACGTCGTTGGGCCTGAAGCTTTCTTT. Residues: CSADVVGPEAFF.

V and J are TRBV4-1 and TRBJ1-3; 8 nucleotides line up with TRBD1. Unmatched junction bases numbered 4, after V lost 4 bases and J lost 2 bases. Germline values: CDR1 MGHRA, CDR2 YSYEKL. The CDR3 covers 15 residues. The CDR3 protein is CASSPQGATGNTIYF. Here the CDR3 DNA reads TGCGCCAGCAGCCCCCAGGGGGCCACTGGAAACACCATATATTTT.

The chain's CDR3 is CATRASGGSTDTQYF. DNA for the CDR3: TGTGCCACCAGGGCTAGCGGGGGGAGCACAGATACGCAGTATTTT. This sequence joins TRBV24-1 and TRBJ2-3; TRBD2 matches 11 bases. With 7 bases clipped from V and 0 bases from J, the junction kept 2 bases outside the gene matches. The CDR3 has 15 residues. Germline V CDR1 and CDR2: KGHDR, SFDVKD.

The count of this clone is one. The CDR3 loop is CASSLSAGGPEQYV. The DNA of the CDR3 is TGCGCCAGCAGCTTGTCTGCGGGAGGGCCCGAGCAGTACGTC. The chain carries TRBV5-1 and TRBJ2-7, with 9 bases identical to TRBD2. In germline, CDR1 is SGHRS, CDR2 YFSETQ. CDR3 length: 14 residues. With 1 base clipped from V and 6 bases from J, the junction kept 5 bases outside the gene matches.

V usage is TRBV6-6 and J usage is TRBJ2-1; TRBD2 matches 11 bases. V shed 8 bases and J 7 bases; nucleotides not matched to a gene: 13. The CDR3 totals 16 residues. The germline V gene has CDR1 MNHNY and CDR2 SVGAGI (reference sequence). The CDR3, as DNA: TGTGCCAGCTTCCCATCTAGCGGGGGGTCAGGGAATGAGCAGTTCTTC. Translating gives CASFPSSGGSGNEQFF.

The chain carries TRBV5-6 and TRBJ2-1, with 9 bases fitting TRBD2. Germline lookup yields CDR1 SGHDT and CDR2 YYEEEE. The junction had 1 base not matched to a gene; V was cut back by 0 bases and J by 3 bases. This CDR3 has 15 residues. The CDR3 DNA reads TGTGCCAGCAGCTTGGGAGCGGGGGGCTACAATGAGCAGTTCTTC. As protein: CASSLGAGGYNEQFF.

The chain links TRBV5-4 to TRBJ2-1; a possible D gene is TRBD2 (5 bases). V dropped 0 bases and J dropped 7 bases, with 17 bases sitting between them. The CDR3 is made up of 16 amino acids. In germline, CDR1 is SGHNT, CDR2 YYREEE (reference sequence). The CDR3 DNA sequence: TGTGCCAGCAGCTTGGAGCCCGGGATGGGTTTGAATGAGCAGTTCTTC. Its translation is CASSLEPGMGLNEQFF.

In its sample, this clone was seen once. The CDR3 DNA sequence: TGTGCCAGCAGTCCACTTGTCGGGACAGGGAAGAACACTGAAGCTTTCTTT. Protein sequence: CASSPLVGTGKNTEAFF. The rearrangement links TRBV6-6 to TRBJ1-1, with TRBD1 matching 9 bases. Germline V lookup: CDR1 MNHNY, CDR2 SVGAGI (reference sequence). J was trimmed by 1 base and V by 5 bases; bases with no gene match: 11. This CDR3 comprises 17 residues.

The V and J genes are TRBV2 and TRBJ1-1; no clear D gene. This CDR3 comprises 16 residues. Germline lookup yields CDR1 SNHLY and CDR2 FYNNEI. Trimming pared 4 bases from V and 0 bases from J, leaving 15 bases between. CDR3 sequence reads: CASSVRGRGVNTEAFF. The CDR3 region has the DNA TGTGCCAGCAGTGTGCGAGGGCGAGGAGTGAACACTGAAGCTTTCTTT.

The chain combines TRBV6-9 with TRBJ1-5; D uncertain. Per germline, CDR1 MNHGY and CDR2 SVAAGI. This CDR3 is 17 amino acids long. V was trimmed by 0 bases and J by 3 bases, leaving 15 bases between them. The CDR3 DNA reads TGTGCCAGCAGTTATTCGCCGGTCTCTGATTACAATCAGCCCCAGCATTTT. Translated: CASSYSPVSDYNQPQHF.

The count of this clone is one. This chain links TRBV6-5 with TRBJ2-2; 8 nucleotides agree with TRBD2. CDR1 is MNHEY and CDR2 is SVGAGI in the germline V gene. This CDR3 is built from 14 residues. With V trimmed by 8 bases and J by 5 bases, 7 bases remained unmatched. The DNA for the CDR3 is TGTGCCAGCTACTTTTTAGCGGGAACCGGGGAGCTGTTTTTT. Amino acids: CASYFLAGTGELFF.